This T cell receptor beta chain was captured in a study of beta chain features in type 1 diabetes. Overall study context: Examination spanned about 110 million sorted cells from all samples.

This clone has just a few counts. Its antigen is currently unknown. Trimming took 1 base from V and 7 from J, leaving 4 bases between them. CDR1 is MNHEY, CDR2 SVGAGI, per germline. The CDR3 extends over 11 amino acids. What was sequenced were expressed TCRB transcripts, since all of the isolated RNA had been reverse transcribed. The table came from immunoSEQ multiplex PCR; TCRdb's copy has only in-frame clones and leaves some out. The data contain about 250,000 clones, approximately 14% of them singletons. Study-wide results and caveats: TCRB repertoires of naive, central memory and Treg cells appeared more similar among patients than among healthy donors.

The chain carries TRBV6-5 and TRBJ2-5; the D is unclear. Sample: naive CD4+ T cells from blood. The receptor comes from a woman between 40 and 50 years old in good health. Here the CDR3 DNA reads TGTGCCAGCAGTTACTTCGGGACCCAGTACTTC. Amino acids: CASSYFGTQYF.